This T cell receptor beta chain was recovered during a study of T cells expressing NK-cell markers. In the study overall: Obtained from sorted CD3+CD56+NKG2C+, CD3+CD56+NKG2C- and CD3+CD56-NKG2C+ T cells were the TCR beta repertoires. Study-level results: Dominant NKG2C+ clonotypes were found to form roughly 1.0-7.5% of CD8+ T cells in roughly 6 donors. Unclear, still, was the HCMV specificity of the expanded NKG2C+ T cell clones.

Germline-derived CDR1 and CDR2 are SGHTA and FQGNSA. This CDR3 is 14 amino acids long. The cDNA for TCR beta came from 5'RACE template switching with UMIs. TCRdb re-called the 5' RACE reads and shows each CDR3 protein once, DNA omitted. The ten most abundant clones cover about 10% of a sample with roughly 390,000 distinct CDR3 sequences. Turning to this clonotype: The antigen is unknown.

The chain joins TRBV7-2 to TRBJ2-4; the TCRdb D gene call, TRBD2, has no DNA to confirm it. The receptor comes from a woman aged 45-59 years in good health. The sample taken for sequencing was blood T cells: a sorted CD56 or NKG2C T cell subset, CD4+ or CD8+ T cells, or bulk PBMC T cells (not recorded which). CDR3 in amino acids: CASSRGSAGNIQYF.